A selection of T cell receptor beta chains follows, all from one sample in a study of cytomegalovirus exposure and HLA in healthy donors. Sequencing was performed with immunoSEQ multiplex PCR; in TCRdb, only in-frame clones are kept and a portion is missing. Of 60,000 to 65,000 clones listed, over 60% are singletons. The material sequenced was PBMCs. The receptors derive from a man over 45 in good health and CMV-seropositive. The CDR3 runs from the conserved cysteine through the conserved F or W. D genes are given only for firm matches. Size values are once, few and many counts, or a class for expanded clones, and some rows have none.

j_call d_call cdr3_length clone_size v_call cdr3_nt cdr3_aa
TRBJ1-1 TRBD1 13 NA TRBV6-1 TGTGCCAGCAGTGGGACAGGGTGGACTGAAGCTTTCTTT CASSGTGWTEAFF
TRBJ1-4 NA 13 NA TRBV7-8 TGTGCCAGCAGCAGGGGGGGGAATGAAAAACTGTTTTTT CASSRGGNEKLFF
TRBJ2-7 TRBD2 14 NA TRBV6-5 TGTGCCAGCAGCTCCCGGACTAGGATTCTCGAGCAGTACTTC CASSSRTRILEQYF
TRBJ2-7 TRBD2 16 NA TRBV5-1 TGCGCCAGCAGCTTGCGGGGTCGCGGGAGAGGGTACGAGCAGTACTTC CASSLRGRGRGYEQYF
TRBJ2-2 TRBD2 14 NA TRBV10-1 TGCGCCAGCAGGGAGCGGGGGAACACCGGGGAGCTGTTTTTT CASRERGNTGELFF
TRBJ1-5 TRBD1 18 NA TRBV15 TGTGCCACCAGCAGAGGGACCTTGGGACAGCATAGCAATCAGCCCCAGCATTTT CATSRGTLGQHSNQPQHF
TRBJ2-3 NA 14 once TRBV5-4 TGTGCCAGCAGCTTTGACAGGACCACAGATACGCAGTATTTT CASSFDRTTDTQYF
TRBJ1-1 NA 14 NA TRBV19 TGTGCCAGTAGTATACAGGGGCCGAACACTGAAGCTTTCTTT CASSIQGPNTEAFF
TRBJ2-1 TRBD2 15 once TRBV5-1 TGCGCCAGCAGCTTGGGGGGACTAGCGTCTTTTGAGCAGTTCTTC CASSLGGLASFEQFF
TRBJ1-3 TRBD1 15 once TRBV7-9 TGTGCCAGCAGCTTTGCGACAGGGGCTGGAAACACCATATATTTT CASSFATGAGNTIYF
TRBJ1-1 TRBD1 16 NA TRBV10-3 TGTGCCATCAGTGAGTCAACAGGGGGGGTCAGTGCGAAAGCTTTCTTT CAISESTGGVSAKAFF
TRBJ2-5 NA 15 NA TRBV6-6 TGTGCCAGCGGGTGCGGGTCGCGGTTCCCGGGGACCCAGTACTTC CASGCGSRFPGTQYF
TRBJ2-7 NA 17 NA TRBV5-4 TGTGCCAGCAGCTTGTGGGATACTAGCTCTAAACTATACGAGCAGTACTTC CASSLWDTSSKLYEQYF
TRBJ2-7 NA 12 NA TRBV29-1 TGCAGCGTTGGGGGGGTCTCCTACGAGCAGTACTTC CSVGGVSYEQYF
TRBJ2-2 NA 15 NA TRBV30 TGTGCCTGGACTACAGGTCATTCGTCATCCGGGGAGCTGTTTTTT CAWTTGHSSSGELFF
TRBJ1-1 TRBD1 12 NA TRBV30 TGTGCGTCAGGGGGTCGTTTCACTGAAGCTTTCTTT CASGGRFTEAFF
TRBJ1-5 NA 16 NA TRBV4-3 TGCGCCAGCAGCCACTCCTTCCCCACAGGGAATCAGCCCCAGCATTTT CASSHSFPTGNQPQHF
TRBJ2-5 TRBD1 15 NA TRBV7-9 TGTGCCAGCAGCCCAGTCGGACAGGGTGGCGAGACCCAGTACTTC CASSPVGQGGETQYF
TRBJ2-7 NA 10 NA TRBV9 TGTGCCAGCGGAGACAGAGGGCAGTACTTC CASGDRGQYF
TRBJ2-1 NA 14 NA TRBV29-1 TGCAGCGTTGAAGGGACAGCCTCCTACAATGAGCAGTTCTTC CSVEGTASYNEQFF
TRBJ1-1 TRBD1 19 NA TRBV11-2 TGTGCCAGCAGCTTAGTAAGAACCCCCGGGACAGGGGTCGTCACTGAAGCTTTCTTT CASSLVRTPGTGVVTEAFF
TRBJ2-5 TRBD1 15 few TRBV6-5 TGTGCCAGCAGTCCGAGGACAGGGGGAATGGAGACCCAGTACTTC CASSPRTGGMETQYF
TRBJ2-1 TRBD2 15 NA TRBV28 TGTGCCAGCAGTTTCCAAGCGGGAGATTTCAATGAGCAGTTCTTC CASSFQAGDFNEQFF
TRBJ2-3 NA 16 NA TRBV9 TGTGCCAGCAGCGCCCCTACAGCAACCAGCACAGATACGCAGTATTTT CASSAPTATSTDTQYF
TRBJ2-7 TRBD1 16 NA TRBV27 TGTGCCAGCAGTTTAGTGGGACAGGGGATATCCTACGAGCAGTACTTC CASSLVGQGISYEQYF
TRBJ2-1 TRBD2 15 NA TRBV5-1 TGCGCCAGCAGCACCCCTAGCGGGGGGGACAATGAGCAGTTCTTC CASSTPSGGDNEQFF
TRBJ1-1 TRBD1 14 NA TRBV4-1 TGCGCCAGCAGCCGGGGACAGCCGGCCCCTGAAGCTTTCTTT CASSRGQPAPEAFF
TRBJ2-3 TRBD1 15 NA TRBV4-1 TGCGCCAGCAGCTCAACCAGGGGGAGCACAGATACGCAGTATTTT CASSSTRGSTDTQYF
TRBJ1-1 NA 13 NA TRBV7-8 TGTGCCAGCAGCTTAGCCCCGGGCACTGAAGCTTTCTTT CASSLAPGTEAFF
TRBJ2-3 TRBD1 16 NA TRBV5-5 TGTGCCAGCATCAACCCGGGACAGGGGGGCACAGATACGCAGTATTTT CASINPGQGGTDTQYF
TRBJ1-6 NA 13 once TRBV10-2 TGCGCCAGCAGTGACGACAAAAATTCACCCCTCCACTTT CASSDDKNSPLHF
TRBJ2-3 TRBD2 14 NA TRBV25-1 TGTGCCAGCAGTGAGGCGGGAGGGACAGATACGCAGTATTTT CASSEAGGTDTQYF
TRBJ1-3 NA 14 NA TRBV6-1 TGTGCCACCCAGAGAGGTTATACTGGAAACACCATATATTTT CATQRGYTGNTIYF
TRBJ1-6 NA 13 NA TRBV30 TGTGCCTGGAGTCCTCAGGGTAATTCACCCCTCCACTTT CAWSPQGNSPLHF
TRBJ2-7 NA 12 NA TRBV21-1 TGTGCCAGCACCTTACTTGCCTACGAGCAGTACTTC CASTLLAYEQYF
TRBJ2-4 TRBD2 16 NA TRBV11-2 TGTGCCAGCAGCCCTCTTACGACTAGCCCGAGAGTCATTCAGTACTTC CASSPLTTSPRVIQYF
TRBJ1-1 NA 15 NA TRBV5-4 TGTGCCAGCAGCCCGAGGGGGGGCAGGAACACTGAAGCTTTCTTT CASSPRGGRNTEAFF
TRBJ2-1 NA 16 NA TRBV6-5 TGTTCAAGCAGTTATGCTTTGTCGACAGGCTACAATGAGCAGTTCTTC CSSSYALSTGYNEQFF
TRBJ2-1 TRBD2 15 NA TRBV15 TGTGCCACCAGCAGACCGACTAGCGGGAGTGGAGAGCAGTTCTTC CATSRPTSGSGEQFF
TRBJ2-1 NA 14 once TRBV7-9 TGTGCCAGCAGCCCGTCTAGCGTAGGTGGGGAGCAGTTCTTC CASSPSSVGGEQFF
TRBJ2-1 TRBD2 16 NA TRBV7-6 TGTGCCAGCAGCTTAATCCCTAGCGGGCCCTACAATGAGCAGTTCTTC CASSLIPSGPYNEQFF
TRBJ2-5 TRBD1 15 NA TRBV2 TGTGCCAGCAGCGCCGGGACAGCGTACCAAGAGACCCAGTACTTC CASSAGTAYQETQYF
TRBJ1-5 NA 11 NA TRBV20-1 TGCAGTGCTAGACAGGGTCAGCCCCAGCATTTT CSARQGQPQHF
TRBJ1-2 NA 13 NA TRBV5-1 TGCGCCAGCAGCGAGGTCCCTGGAGGCAGCTACACCTTC CASSEVPGGSYTF
TRBJ1-2 TRBD1 16 NA TRBV15 TGTGCCACCAGCAGAAGTTTGGGACAGACTAACTATGGCTACACCTTC CATSRSLGQTNYGYTF
TRBJ1-5 NA 14 NA TRBV28 TGTGCCAGCAGTATTCCAGGGGACAATCAGCCCCAGCATTTT CASSIPGDNQPQHF
TRBJ1-3 TRBD1 19 NA TRBV11-1 TGTGCCAGCAGCCACCGGGACAGGGCCAGTTGGAGCTCTGGAAACACCATATATTTT CASSHRDRASWSSGNTIYF
TRBJ2-7 NA 15 NA TRBV6-1 TGTGCCAGCAGTGAAGTAAACGGACTCTCCTACGAGCAGTACTTC CASSEVNGLSYEQYF
TRBJ1-4 NA 14 NA TRBV5-1 TGCGCCAGCAGCTTGCGGAGAGGCGATGAAAAACTGTTTTTT CASSLRRGDEKLFF
TRBJ2-1 NA 13 NA TRBV7-9 TGTGCCAGCAGCTTAATAGCGGTGAATGAGCAGTTCTTC CASSLIAVNEQFF
TRBJ1-5 NA 13 NA TRBV6-5 TGTGCCAGCAGGAGGAGTAGCAATCAGCCCCAGCATTTT CASRRSSNQPQHF
TRBJ2-7 NA 15 NA TRBV7-2 TGTGCCAGCAGCCCAATTCAGGGGTCGGGTTACGAGCAGTACTTC CASSPIQGSGYEQYF
TRBJ1-5 NA 13 NA TRBV7-9 TGTGCCAGCAGCTTCGGGGGTTCAGAGCCCCAGCATTTT CASSFGGSEPQHF
TRBJ2-1 NA 13 NA TRBV6-1 TGTGCCAGCAGTTCAGAAAGCCCGTACCGAGGGATCTTC CASSSESPYRGIF